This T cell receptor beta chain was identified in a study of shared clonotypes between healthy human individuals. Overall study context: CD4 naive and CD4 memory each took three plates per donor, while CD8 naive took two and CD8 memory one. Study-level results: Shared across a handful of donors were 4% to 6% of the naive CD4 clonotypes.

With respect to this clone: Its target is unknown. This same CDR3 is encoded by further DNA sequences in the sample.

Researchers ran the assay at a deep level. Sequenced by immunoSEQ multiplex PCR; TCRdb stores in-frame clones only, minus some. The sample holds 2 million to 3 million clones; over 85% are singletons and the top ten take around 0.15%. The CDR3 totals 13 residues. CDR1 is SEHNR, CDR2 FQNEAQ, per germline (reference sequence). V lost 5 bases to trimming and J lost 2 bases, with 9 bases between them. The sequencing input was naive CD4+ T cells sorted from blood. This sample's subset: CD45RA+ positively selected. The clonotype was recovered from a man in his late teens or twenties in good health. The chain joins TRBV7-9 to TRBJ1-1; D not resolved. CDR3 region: CASSPRVNTEAFF. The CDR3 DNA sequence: TGTGCCAGCAGCCCCCGGGTCAACACTGAAGCTTTCTTT.